One sample yielded the 4 T cell receptor beta chains listed below, sequenced in a study of blood T cell repertoires in COVID-19. Sequenced by immunoSEQ multiplex PCR; TCRdb stores in-frame clones only, minus some. The repertoire includes some 230,000 clones, 84% of them detected once, and 5.1% sits in the top ten. Sequenced: peripheral blood. These receptors originate from a woman in her fifties or sixties who had recovered from COVID-19.

V usage is TRBV18 and J usage is TRBJ1-3; 7 bases agree with TRBD1. The V and J ends lost 4 bases and 1 base, in that order; junction bases with no gene match: 1. This CDR3 has 14 amino acids. In germline, CDR1 is KGHSH, CDR2 LQKENI. The CDR3 loop reads CASSRQGSGNTIYF. Written as DNA, the CDR3 is TGTGCCAGCTCACGACAGGGATCTGGAAACACCATATATTTT.

The V call is TRBV9, the J call TRBJ2-3; TRBD2 matches at 11 bases. Germline values: CDR1 SGDLS, CDR2 YYNGEE. This CDR3 region has 16 residues. The V gene end was trimmed by 4 bases and the J gene end by 1 base; junction bases not matched to a gene: 5. CDR3 nucleotides: TGTGCCAGCAGCTCCACGACTAGCGGGGGCACAGATACGCAGTATTTT. Encoded protein: CASSSTTSGGTDTQYF.

This chain connects TRBV3-1 (or the pseudogene TRBV3-2) to TRBJ2-7; D not resolved. Germline-derived CDR1 and CDR2 are LGHDT and YNNKEL (reference sequence). V gave up 1 base and J gave up 5 bases, with 9 bases separating them. The CDR3 sequence is 13 residues long. The CDR3 sequence: CASSQGPSDEQYF. The CDR3 DNA follows: TGTGCCAGCAGCCAAGGGCCGTCCGACGAGCAGTACTTC.

This chain joins TRBV6-2 or TRBV6-3 and TRBJ1-2, with TRBD1 identical over 8 bases. V shed 6 bases and J 4 bases; nucleotides not matched to a gene: 13. Germline CDR1 MNHEY, CDR2 SVGEGT. The CDR3 has 16 amino acids. The CDR3 region has the DNA TGTGCCAGCAGCTATCTCGGGGACAGGAGGATCTATGGCTACACCTTC. Its translation: CASSYLGDRRIYGYTF.